What follows are 2 T cell receptor beta chains derived from one specimen sequenced in a study of vaccination and CD4 T cells after COVID-19. No antigen has been assigned to these receptors. Once obtained from cultured CD4+ T cells, the DNA was sequenced using the Oncomine TCR Beta short-read assay. TCRdb re-called the PCR reads with MiXCR, one entry per CDR3 protein. The table shows 8,500 to 10,000 distinct CDR3 sequences, with roughly 60% occurring only once. Regarding treatment: roughly nine-day PBMC culture with coronavirus spike peptide pools or control peptides (ViraFEST assay). Source material: CD4+ T cells from blood, cultured in vitro. These receptors originate from a human donor who had recovered from COVID-19.

The chain employs TRBV7-2 and TRBJ2-7; TRBD1 matches at 7 bases. Germline CDR1 reads SGHTA; CDR2 reads FQGNSA. Germline trimming cut 4 bases from V and 4 bases from J; bases unmatched to any gene: 10. The CDR3 is made up of 15 amino acids. The chain's CDR3 is CASSSPGTALYEQYF. The CDR3 DNA reads as TGTGCCAGCAGCTCACCCGGGACAGCACTGTACGAGCAGTACTTC.

V usage is TRBV20-1 and J usage is TRBJ1-5; no clear D. Trimming pared 6 bases from V and 9 bases from J, leaving 21 bases between. CDR3 length equals 14 residues. Germline V gene lookup returns CDR1 DFQATT and CDR2 SNEGSKA (reference sequence). For the CDR3, the DNA is TGCAGTGCCCCCGGACCAGAGGTCAATAGGCCCCAGCATTTT. This encodes CSAPGPEVNRPQHF.